This is a list of T cell receptor beta chains from one sample in a study of blood T cell repertoires in COVID-19. Libraries were prepared by immunoSEQ multiplex PCR; TCRdb keeps only in-frame clonotypes and omits some of them. This sample has some 76,000 clones, with approximately 78% found just once. Sample: peripheral blood. All receptors derive from a human donor in a cohort sampled during active COVID-19. The CDR3 runs from the conserved cysteine through the conserved F or W. The order of the fields is CDR3 protein, V gene, clone size. Clone size is not always given. Where it is, it says once, few, many or a class for expanded clones.

CDR3: CASSVARDSYEQYF
V: TRBV9
size: -

CDR3: CASSFSFGGGAQDTQYF
V: TRBV5-1
size: -

CDR3: CASSMVGDRGANGLGAFF
V: TRBV19
size: -

CDR3: CASSSPGATFGDSPLHF
V: TRBV5-4
size: -

CDR3: CAWSLSPYEQYF
V: TRBV30
size: -

CDR3: CASSQGTSSYEQYF
V: TRBV4-2
size: -

CDR3: CSAGGGVGNQPQHF
V: TRBV29-1
size: -

CDR3: CASTDRGQGAYEQYF
V: TRBV6-6
size: -

CDR3: CASATGNTGELFF
V: TRBV6-4
size: -

CDR3: CASSLDGAGYEQYF
V: TRBV7-9
size: -

CDR3: CATSRTAVSGNTIYF
V: TRBV15
size: few

CDR3: CASSLQGYEQYF
V: TRBV5-1
size: -

CDR3: CASSGARGSPLHF
V: TRBV19
size: once

CDR3: CASSTGAEKLFF
V: TRBV19
size: -

CDR3: CATSDLTGGRETQYF
V: TRBV24-1
size: -

CDR3: CASSSQGGQGEKLFF
V: TRBV11-2
size: -

CDR3: CASTTRTGTPEAFF
V: TRBV7-8
size: -

CDR3: CASSQETGYEQYF
V: TRBV4-2
size: -

CDR3: CASSFPPGTYSYNEQFF
V: TRBV5-1
size: -

CDR3: CASRGGEGAYYGYTF
V: TRBV5-1
size: -

CDR3: CASSLGAGGAQEEFF
V: TRBV5-1
size: -

CDR3: CASSGGQGQGGYTF
V: TRBV5-1
size: few

CDR3: CASSLESGGFTDTQYF
V: TRBV5-1
size: -

CDR3: CASSLNSLNSPLHF
V: TRBV5-6
size: -

CDR3: CASSQDGSGGRGDTQYF
V: TRBV4-2
size: -

CDR3: CASSVGYQGGFYGYTF
V: TRBV9
size: -

CDR3: CASSLVSNTEAFF
V: TRBV5-4
size: -

CDR3: CASSLAGKGVGTDTQYF
V: TRBV11-1
size: -

CDR3: CASSLGWGLEIYGYTF
V: TRBV5-1
size: -

CDR3: CASSSNQGAHGELFF
V: TRBV11-1
size: -

CDR3: CASSVSAGGSTYNEQFF
V: TRBV9
size: -

CDR3: CASRVGTGWFQPQHF
V: TRBV2
size: -

CDR3: CASSLARADYGYTF
V: TRBV7-2
size: -

CDR3: CASSGTSGPRGGIWYF
V: TRBV5-4
size: -

CDR3: CASSEQNYGYTF
V: TRBV6-1
size: -

CDR3: CASGPPAGEFDTQYF
V: TRBV12-5
size: -

CDR3: CASSFGTGVEQYF
V: TRBV27
size: -

CDR3: CATPSGGAAGELFF
V: TRBV6-6
size: -